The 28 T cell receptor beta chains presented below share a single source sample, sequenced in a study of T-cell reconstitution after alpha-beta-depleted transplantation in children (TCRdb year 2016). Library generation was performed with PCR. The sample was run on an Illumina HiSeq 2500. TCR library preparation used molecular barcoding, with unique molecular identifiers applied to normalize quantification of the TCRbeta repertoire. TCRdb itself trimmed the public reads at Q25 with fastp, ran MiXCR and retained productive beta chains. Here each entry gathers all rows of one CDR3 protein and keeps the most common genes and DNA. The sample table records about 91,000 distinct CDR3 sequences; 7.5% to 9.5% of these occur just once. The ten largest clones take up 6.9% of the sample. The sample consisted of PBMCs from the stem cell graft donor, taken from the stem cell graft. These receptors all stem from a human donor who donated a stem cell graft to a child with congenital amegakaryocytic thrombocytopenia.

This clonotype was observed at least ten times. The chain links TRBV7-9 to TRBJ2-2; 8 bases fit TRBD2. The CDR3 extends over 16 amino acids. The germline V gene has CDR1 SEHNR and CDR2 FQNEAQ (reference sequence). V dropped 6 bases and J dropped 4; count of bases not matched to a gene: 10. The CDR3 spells CASRLSGTRGTGELFF. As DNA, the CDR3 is TGTGCCAGCAGACTTAGCGGGACCCGGGGCACCGGGGAGCTGTTTTTT.

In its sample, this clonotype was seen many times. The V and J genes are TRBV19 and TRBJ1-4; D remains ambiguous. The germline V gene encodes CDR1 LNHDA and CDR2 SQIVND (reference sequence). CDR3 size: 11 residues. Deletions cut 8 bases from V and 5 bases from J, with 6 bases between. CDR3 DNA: TGTGCCAGTTCCGGGAATGAAAAACTGTTTTTT. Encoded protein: CASSGNEKLFF.

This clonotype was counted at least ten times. CDR3 residues: CATDKTGQGVLYGYTF. CDR3 sequence (DNA): TGTGCCACCGATAAAACGGGACAGGGGGTCCTCTATGGCTACACCTTC. The gene calls are TRBV28 and TRBJ1-2; TRBD1 matches at 11 bases. V lost 10 bases to trimming and J lost 4 bases; unmatched junction nucleotides: 14. Germline values: CDR1 MDHEN, CDR2 SYDVKM. CDR3 length equals 16 residues.

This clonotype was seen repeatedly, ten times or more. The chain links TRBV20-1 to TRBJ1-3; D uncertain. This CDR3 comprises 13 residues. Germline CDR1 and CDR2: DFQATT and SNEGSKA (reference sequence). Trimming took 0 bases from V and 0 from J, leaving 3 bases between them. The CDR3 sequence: CSAREASGNTIYF. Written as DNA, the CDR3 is TGCAGTGCTAGAGAGGCCTCTGGAAACACCATATATTTT.

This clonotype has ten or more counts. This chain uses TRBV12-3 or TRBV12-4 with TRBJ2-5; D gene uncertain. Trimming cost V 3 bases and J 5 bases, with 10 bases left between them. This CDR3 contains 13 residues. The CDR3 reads CASSFSSGETQYF. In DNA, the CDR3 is TGTGCCAGCAGTTTTTCCTCGGGTGAGACCCAGTACTTC.

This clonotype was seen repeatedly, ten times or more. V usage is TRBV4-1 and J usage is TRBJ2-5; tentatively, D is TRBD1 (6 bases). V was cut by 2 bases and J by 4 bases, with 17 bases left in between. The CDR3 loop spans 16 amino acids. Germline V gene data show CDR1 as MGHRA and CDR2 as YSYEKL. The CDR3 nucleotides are TGCGCCAGCAGCCAACCTTGGGGGCCGGGGTCAGAGACCCAGTACTTC. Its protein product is CASSQPWGPGSETQYF.

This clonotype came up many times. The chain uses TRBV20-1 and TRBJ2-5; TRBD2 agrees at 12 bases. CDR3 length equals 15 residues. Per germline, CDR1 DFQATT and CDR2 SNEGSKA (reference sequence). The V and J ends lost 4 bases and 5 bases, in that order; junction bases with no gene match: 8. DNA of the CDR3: TGCAGTGCTACCCGCACTAGCGGGAGGTTGGAGACCCAGTACTTC. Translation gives CSATRTSGRLETQYF.

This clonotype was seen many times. The CDR3 protein is CSAKDYNRAGNTIYF. The CDR3 coding sequence is TGCAGTGCTAAGGACTACAACAGGGCAGGAAACACCATATATTTT. The J gene is TRBJ1-3, the V gene TRBV20-1; weak D call: TRBD1 (6 bases). The CDR3 runs to 15 residues. The V gene lost 4 bases and the J gene lost 4 bases, with 17 bases spanning the gap. CDR1 and CDR2 from the germline V gene are DFQATT and SNEGSKA (reference sequence).

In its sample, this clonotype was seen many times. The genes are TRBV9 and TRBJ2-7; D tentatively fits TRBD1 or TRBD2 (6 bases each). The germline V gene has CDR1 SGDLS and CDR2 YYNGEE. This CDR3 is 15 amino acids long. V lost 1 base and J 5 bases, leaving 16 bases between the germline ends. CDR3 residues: CASSVKGGGSDEQYF. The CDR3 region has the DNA TGTGCCAGCAGCGTAAAAGGAGGGGGTTCTGACGAGCAGTACTTC.

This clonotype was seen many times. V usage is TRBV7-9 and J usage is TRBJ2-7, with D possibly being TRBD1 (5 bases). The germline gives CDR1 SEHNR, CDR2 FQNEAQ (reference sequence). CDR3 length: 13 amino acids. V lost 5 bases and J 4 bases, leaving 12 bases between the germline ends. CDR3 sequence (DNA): TGTGCCAGCAGCCATGACAGTACTTACGAGCAGTACTTC. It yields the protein CASSHDSTYEQYF. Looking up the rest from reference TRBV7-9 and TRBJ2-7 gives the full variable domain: DTGVSQNPRHKITKRGQNVTFRCDPISEHNRLYWYRQTLGQGPEFLTYFQNEAQLEKSRLLSDRFSAERPKGSFSTLEIQRTEQGDSAMYLCASSHDSTYEQYFGPGTRLTVT.

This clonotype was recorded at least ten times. In DNA, the CDR3 is TGTGCCAGCAGCTTCCCAACAGGGTCGGACGGGGAGCTGTTTTTT. It specifies CASSFPTGSDGELFF. The chain uses TRBV7-2 and TRBJ2-2; possible D gene TRBD1, 6 bases. V was shortened by 3 bases and J by 7 bases, with 15 bases between the two germline ends. The germline gives CDR1 SGHTA, CDR2 FQGNSA. This CDR3 is 15 amino acids long.

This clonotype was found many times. CDR3 sequence reads: CAISWTGDYNEQFF. The DNA of the CDR3 is TGTGCCATCAGTTGGACAGGGGACTACAATGAGCAGTTCTTC. The chain uses TRBV10-3 and TRBJ2-1; TRBD1 matches 9 bases. The germline V gene encodes CDR1 ENHRY and CDR2 SYGVKD. V lost 5 bases, J lost 3 bases, and 2 bases stayed unmatched. There are 14 residues in the CDR3.

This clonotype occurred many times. CDR3 loop: CSAGRDTQYF. In DNA, the CDR3 is TGCAGCGCGGGTCGGGATACGCAGTATTTT. This rearrangement joins TRBV29-1 to TRBJ2-3, with no clear D. The CDR3 contains 10 residues. V dropped 7 bases and J dropped 6 bases, with 8 bases sitting between them. The germline CDR1 and CDR2 sequences are SQVTM and ANQGSEA.

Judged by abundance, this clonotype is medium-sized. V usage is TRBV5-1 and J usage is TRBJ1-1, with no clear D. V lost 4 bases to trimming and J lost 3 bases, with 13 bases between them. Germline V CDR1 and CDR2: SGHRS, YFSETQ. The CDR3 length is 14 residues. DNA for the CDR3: TGCGCCAGCAGCGCCGCGGGCGGGTACACTGAAGCTTTCTTT. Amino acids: CASSAAGGYTEAFF.

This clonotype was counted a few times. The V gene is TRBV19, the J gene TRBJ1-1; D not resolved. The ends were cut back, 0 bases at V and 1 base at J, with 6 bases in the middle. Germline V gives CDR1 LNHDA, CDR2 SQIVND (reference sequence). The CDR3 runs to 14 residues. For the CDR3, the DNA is TGTGCCAGTAGTATAGATCTGGCGAACACTGAAGCTTTCTTT. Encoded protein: CASSIDLANTEAFF.

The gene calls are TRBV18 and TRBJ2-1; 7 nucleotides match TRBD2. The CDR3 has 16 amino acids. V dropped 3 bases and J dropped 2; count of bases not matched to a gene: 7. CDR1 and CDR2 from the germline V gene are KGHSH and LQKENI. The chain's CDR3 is CASSPFAGDAYNEQFF. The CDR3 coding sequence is TGTGCCAGCTCACCCTTTGCGGGGGATGCCTACAATGAGCAGTTCTTC.

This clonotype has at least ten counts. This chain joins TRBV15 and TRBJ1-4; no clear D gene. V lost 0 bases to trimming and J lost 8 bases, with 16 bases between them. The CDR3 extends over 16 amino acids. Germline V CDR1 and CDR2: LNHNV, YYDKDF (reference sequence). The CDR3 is CATSRDTPDPSEKLFF. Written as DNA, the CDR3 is TGTGCCACCAGCAGAGATACCCCTGACCCTTCGGAAAAACTGTTTTTT.

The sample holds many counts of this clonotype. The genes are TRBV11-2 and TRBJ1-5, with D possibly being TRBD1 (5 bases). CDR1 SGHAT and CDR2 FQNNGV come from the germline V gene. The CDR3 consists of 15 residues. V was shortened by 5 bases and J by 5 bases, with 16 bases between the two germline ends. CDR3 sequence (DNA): TGTGCCAGCAGCCCAAATCAGGGATCGGATCAGCCCCAGCATTTT. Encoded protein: CASSPNQGSDQPQHF.

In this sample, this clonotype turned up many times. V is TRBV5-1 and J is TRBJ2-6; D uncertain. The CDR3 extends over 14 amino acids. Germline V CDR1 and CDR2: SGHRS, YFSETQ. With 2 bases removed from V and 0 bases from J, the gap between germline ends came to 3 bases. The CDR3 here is CASSFNSGANVLTF. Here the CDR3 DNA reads TGCGCCAGCAGCTTCAACTCTGGGGCCAACGTCCTGACTTTC.

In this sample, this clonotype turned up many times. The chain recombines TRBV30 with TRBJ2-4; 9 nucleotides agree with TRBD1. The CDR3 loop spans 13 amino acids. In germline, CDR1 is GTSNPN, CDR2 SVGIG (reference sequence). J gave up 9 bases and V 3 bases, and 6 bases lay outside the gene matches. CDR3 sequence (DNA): TGTGCCTGGAGAGTGACAGGGGGTGGCATTCAGTACTTC. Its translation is CAWRVTGGGIQYF.

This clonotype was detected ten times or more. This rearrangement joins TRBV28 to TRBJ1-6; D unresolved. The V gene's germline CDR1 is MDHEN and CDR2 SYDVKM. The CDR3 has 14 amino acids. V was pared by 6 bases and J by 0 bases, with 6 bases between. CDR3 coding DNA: TGTGCCAGCAGGGCGAGCTCCTATAATTCACCCCTCCACTTT. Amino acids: CASRASSYNSPLHF.

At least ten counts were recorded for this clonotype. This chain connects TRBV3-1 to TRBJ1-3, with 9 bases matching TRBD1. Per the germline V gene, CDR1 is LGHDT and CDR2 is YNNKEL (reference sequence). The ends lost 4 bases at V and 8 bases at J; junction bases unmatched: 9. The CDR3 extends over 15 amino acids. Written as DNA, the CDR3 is TGTGCCAGCAGCCTTGAAGGACAGGGGCTGGACACCATATATTTT. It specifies CASSLEGQGLDTIYF.

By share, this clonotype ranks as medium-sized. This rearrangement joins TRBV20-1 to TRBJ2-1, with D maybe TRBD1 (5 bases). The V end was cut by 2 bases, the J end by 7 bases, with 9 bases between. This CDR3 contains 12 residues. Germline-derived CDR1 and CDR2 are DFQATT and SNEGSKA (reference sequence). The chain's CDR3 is CSARTGHNEQFF. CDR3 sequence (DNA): TGCAGTGCTAGAACAGGCCATAATGAGCAGTTCTTC.

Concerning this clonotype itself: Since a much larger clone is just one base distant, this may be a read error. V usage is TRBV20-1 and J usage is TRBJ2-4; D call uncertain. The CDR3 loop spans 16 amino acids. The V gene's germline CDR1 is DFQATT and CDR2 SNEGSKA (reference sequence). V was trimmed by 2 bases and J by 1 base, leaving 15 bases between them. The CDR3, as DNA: TGCAGTGCTAGATCCGAGATAGGGTGGGCCAAAAACATTCAGTACTTC. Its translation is CSARSEIGWAKNIQYF.

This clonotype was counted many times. The DNA of the CDR3 is TGTGCCAGCACCCTAGGGACTAGGGAGGTGGGTGAGCAGTTCTTC. Amino acid sequence: CASTLGTREVGEQFF. This chain connects TRBV7-2 to TRBJ2-1, with TRBD2 matching over 8 bases. V shed 7 bases and J 9 bases; nucleotides not matched to a gene: 14. The germline V gene has CDR1 SGHTA and CDR2 FQGNSA. The CDR3 covers 15 residues.

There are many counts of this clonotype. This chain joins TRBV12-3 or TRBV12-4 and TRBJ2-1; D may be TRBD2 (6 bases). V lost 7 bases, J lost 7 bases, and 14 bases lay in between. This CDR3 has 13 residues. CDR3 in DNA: TGTGCCAGCAAGATCCCGAGCGGGAATGAGCAGTTCTTC. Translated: CASKIPSGNEQFF.

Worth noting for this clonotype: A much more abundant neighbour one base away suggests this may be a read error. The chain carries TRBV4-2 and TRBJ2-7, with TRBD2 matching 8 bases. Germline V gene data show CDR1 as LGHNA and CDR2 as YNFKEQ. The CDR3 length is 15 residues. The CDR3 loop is CASTQESGGAYEQYF. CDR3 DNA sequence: TGTGCCAGCACCCAAGAATCCGGGGGGGCCTACGAGCAGTACTTC.

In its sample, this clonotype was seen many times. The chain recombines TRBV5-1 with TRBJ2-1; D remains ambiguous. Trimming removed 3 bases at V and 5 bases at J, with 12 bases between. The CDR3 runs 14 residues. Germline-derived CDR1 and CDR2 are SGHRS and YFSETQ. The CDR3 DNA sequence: TGCGCCAGCAGCTACCCGTGGGAAAACAATGAGCAGTTCTTC. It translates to CASSYPWENNEQFF.